These T cell receptor beta chains were read from a single sample in a study of beta chain bispecific antibodies for T cell cancers. These receptors lack a known antigen. One entry per CDR3 protein, called by TCRdb with MiXCR from the 5' RACE reads. In the table there are just over 20,000 distinct CDR3 sequences, approximately 2.4% of which are singletons. The sample taken for sequencing was healthy donor T cells cultured with leukemia cells. The receptor set was obtained from a human donor in good health. Some clones in this sample may be carry-over from other donors' samples. The CDR3 runs from the conserved cysteine through the conserved F or W. D genes are given only for firm matches. Clone size, where shown, is once, few, many, or a class for clones that have expanded.

clone_size: .
d_call: TRBD2
v_call: TRBV6-5
j_call: TRBJ2-3
cdr3_nt: TGTGCCAGCAGTAATCCGGGACTAGCGGGGGTTGGAGATACGCAGTATTTT
cdr3_aa: CASSNPGLAGVGDTQYF

clone_size: many
d_call: .
v_call: TRBV20-1
j_call: TRBJ2-5
cdr3_nt: TGCAGTGCTAGATTAGCGGTGACCAAAGAGACCCAGTACTTC
cdr3_aa: CSARLAVTKETQYF

clone_size: many
d_call: TRBD1
v_call: TRBV6-4
j_call: TRBJ1-2
cdr3_nt: TGTGCCAGCAGTGAATTCTCAGGGGGCAACTATGGCTACACCTTC
cdr3_aa: CASSEFSGGNYGYTF

clone_size: many
d_call: TRBD1
v_call: TRBV7-9
j_call: TRBJ2-1
cdr3_nt: TGTGCCAGCAGCTTAGCTTCACAGGGGAATGAGCAGTTCTTC
cdr3_aa: CASSLASQGNEQFF

clone_size: many
d_call: .
v_call: TRBV7-9
j_call: TRBJ2-3
cdr3_nt: TGTGCCAGCAGCTTCACAGATACGCAGTATTTT
cdr3_aa: CASSFTDTQYF

clone_size: few
d_call: TRBD2
v_call: TRBV7-9
j_call: TRBJ2-1
cdr3_nt: TGTGCCAGCCGGACTAGCGGGGGGGAACCCTACAATGAGCAGTTCTTC
cdr3_aa: CASRTSGGEPYNEQFF

clone_size: many
d_call: TRBD2
v_call: TRBV27
j_call: TRBJ2-3
cdr3_nt: TGTGCCAGCAGTTCATTACTAGCGGGGGGGCAAGATACGCAGTATTTT
cdr3_aa: CASSSLLAGGQDTQYF

clone_size: many
d_call: TRBD1
v_call: TRBV28
j_call: TRBJ2-7
cdr3_nt: TGTGCCAGCAGTTCGGACAGGTTGTTGAACGAGCAGTACTTC
cdr3_aa: CASSSDRLLNEQYF

clone_size: many
d_call: .
v_call: TRBV12-2
j_call: TRBJ1-5
cdr3_nt: TGTGCAAGTCGCTTAGACGCATCAGGTTATAGCAATCAGCCCCAGCATTTT
cdr3_aa: CASRLDASGYSNQPQHF

clone_size: many
d_call: .
v_call: TRBV28
j_call: TRBJ1-2
cdr3_nt: TGTGCCAGCAGCCCCCGGGGGGAGGTCTATGGCTACACCTTC
cdr3_aa: CASSPRGEVYGYTF

clone_size: few
d_call: .
v_call: TRBV6-5
j_call: TRBJ2-2
cdr3_nt: TGTGCCAGCAGTCCCCTTGATGACACCGGGGAGCTGTTTTTT
cdr3_aa: CASSPLDDTGELFF

clone_size: many
d_call: .
v_call: TRBV20-1
j_call: TRBJ1-1
cdr3_nt: TGCAGTGCTCAAAGAAGAACCAACACTGAAGCTTTCTTT
cdr3_aa: CSAQRRTNTEAFF

clone_size: medium-sized
d_call: TRBD1
v_call: TRBV27
j_call: TRBJ2-7
cdr3_nt: TGTGCCAGCAGTTTGGACAGGGGTCCCTACGAGCAGTACTTC
cdr3_aa: CASSLDRGPYEQYF

clone_size: .
d_call: .
v_call: TRBV13
j_call: TRBJ2-2
cdr3_nt: TGTGCCAGCAGCTTCTTCCCTCACGGTCCGAACACCGGGGAGCTGTTTTTT
cdr3_aa: CASSFFPHGPNTGELFF

clone_size: many
d_call: .
v_call: TRBV7-9
j_call: TRBJ1-2
cdr3_nt: TGTGCCAGCAGCTACCGGGACCCGGGGGGCTACACCTTC
cdr3_aa: CASSYRDPGGYTF

clone_size: .
d_call: TRBD1
v_call: TRBV5-1
j_call: TRBJ2-3
cdr3_nt: TGCGCCAGCAGCTCGACAGGGGGCGGGTATACGCAGTATTTT
cdr3_aa: CASSSTGGGYTQYF

clone_size: few
d_call: TRBD2
v_call: TRBV27
j_call: TRBJ2-5
cdr3_nt: TGTGCCAGCAGTCCCACTAGCGGGGGGATCCAAGAGACCCAGTACTTC
cdr3_aa: CASSPTSGGIQETQYF

clone_size: many
d_call: .
v_call: TRBV11-2
j_call: TRBJ2-1
cdr3_nt: TGTGCCAGCAGCTTCGTGGGACACCGCAATTACAATGAGCAGTTCTTC
cdr3_aa: CASSFVGHRNYNEQFF

clone_size: few
d_call: TRBD1
v_call: TRBV5-6
j_call: TRBJ2-1
cdr3_nt: TGTGCCAGCAGCTTCCGGACAGGATACAATGAGCAGTTCTTC
cdr3_aa: CASSFRTGYNEQFF

clone_size: many
d_call: .
v_call: TRBV29-1
j_call: TRBJ2-7
cdr3_nt: TGCAGCGTTGAAGAGGGGGCGAGCTACGAGCAGTACTTC
cdr3_aa: CSVEEGASYEQYF

clone_size: many
d_call: TRBD1
v_call: TRBV7-9
j_call: TRBJ2-7
cdr3_nt: TGTGCCAGCAGCTCAACAGGGGATCCATCCTACGAGCAGTACTTC
cdr3_aa: CASSSTGDPSYEQYF

clone_size: few
d_call: TRBD1
v_call: TRBV18
j_call: TRBJ2-6
cdr3_nt: TGTGCCAGCTCACCAGGACCGGGACAGGGGATCTCTGGGGCCAACGTCCTGACTTTC
cdr3_aa: CASSPGPGQGISGANVLTF

clone_size: .
d_call: .
v_call: TRBV29-1
j_call: TRBJ2-3
cdr3_nt: TGCAGCGTTGAAGTCGGGGGTGCCGGCACAGATACGCAGTATTTT
cdr3_aa: CSVEVGGAGTDTQYF